Listed below are T cell receptor beta chains from one sample, sequenced in a study of vaccination effects on CD4 cells after COVID-19. Clones were read by immunoSEQ multiplex PCR, and TCRdb kept only the in-frame ones, dropping some. The sample consists of more than 30,000 clones, 60% to 75% of them appearing once. These receptors are not linked to any known antigen. Sequenced here: CD4+ T cells from PBMCs cultured without peptide, sampled before COVID-19 vaccination. The receptor source for this set is a human donor who received a COVID-19 vaccine. Both conserved end residues are trimmed from each CDR3. A D gene is named only where the DNA matches it firmly.

j_gene,v_gene,d_gene,CDR3aa
TRBJ2-7,TRBV20-1,.,SASRPHEQY
TRBJ2-2,TRBV7-9,.,ASSLGQGAGELF
TRBJ1-1,TRBV27,.,ASSIRPRNTEAF
TRBJ2-2,TRBV5-1,.,ASSWRDRATGELF
TRBJ2-1,TRBV7-9,TRBD1,ASSPWTGGSGNEQF
TRBJ1-5,TRBV19,.,ASSKNNQPQH
TRBJ1-2,TRBV28,TRBD1,ASSMQGGVGYT
TRBJ1-4,TRBV9,TRBD1,ASSLGVGQGGEKLF
TRBJ2-1,TRBV9,TRBD2,ASSVAPGGGAGEQF
TRBJ2-7,TRBV11-2,.,ASSFRETYEQY
TRBJ1-5,TRBV28,.,ASSLSLPGSPQH
TRBJ1-6,TRBV5-1,.,ASSLEGGNSPLH
TRBJ1-2,TRBV12-3/TRBV12-4,.,ASSRTLWGYT
TRBJ2-3,TRBV11-3,TRBD2,ASAPGLGRDTQY
TRBJ2-1,TRBV6-1,TRBD2,ASSEGGTSLHEQF
TRBJ1-5,TRBV4-1,.,ASSLYALSNQPQH